The subject of this entry is one T cell receptor (beta chain). The data originate from a study of early T cells in non-severe SARS-CoV-2 infection. Germline assignment: CDR1 MDHEN and CDR2 SYDVKM. This CDR3 contains 12 residues. V lost 6 bases and J 7 bases, leaving 13 bases between the germline ends. cDNA molecules, individually, were tagged with unique molecular identifiers. From the 5' RACE reads, TCRdb called clonotypes with MiXCR, one entry per CDR3 protein. Of 55,000 to 65,000 distinct CDR3 sequences in the sample, roughly a tenth were seen once. The sequenced material came from whole blood. The receptor's source is an adult who was a healthcare worker with PCR-confirmed SARS-CoV-2 infection or an uninfected control (not recorded which). The rearrangement uses TRBV28 and TRBJ2-7; D gene uncertain. The CDR3 here is CASRSAVGEQYF. The CDR3 DNA reads as TGTGCCAGCAGGTCGGCGGTGGGTGAGCAGTACTTC.